Listed here are 5 T cell receptor beta chains from one sample, sequenced in a study of blood T cells in healthy people across ages. A second PCR, run for about 7 to 11 cycles, used a sample-barcoded 5' primer plus a J-beta primer mix. MiXCR, applied by TCRdb to the 5' RACE reads, yields one record per CDR3 protein. The sample holds 500,000 to 650,000 distinct CDR3 sequences, roughly a quarter seen once. These data were likewise used in another study, on T cells of mothers and their children.

Source material: blood. The receptors stem from a boy younger than 10 in good health.

This clonotype occurred once. The chain recombines TRBV6-5 with TRBJ2-3; D is unresolved. The germline gives CDR1 MNHEY, CDR2 SVGAGI. The length of the CDR3 is 14 residues. The ends were cut back, 5 bases at V and 1 base at J, with 10 bases in the middle. CDR3 protein: CASSDNPRTDTQYF. In DNA, the CDR3 is TGTGCCAGCAGTGATAATCCCCGCACAGATACGCAGTATTTT.

This clonotype was counted between two and nine times. This chain links TRBV10-3 with TRBJ1-2; D gene ambiguous. CDR3 size: 14 residues. From germline, CDR1 is ENHRY and CDR2 SYGVKD. V shed 0 bases and J shed 4 bases, with 9 bases lying between them. DNA of the CDR3: TGTGCCATCAGTGAGTCGGAGGGCCTCTATGGCTACACCTTC. Residues: CAISESEGLYGYTF.

J is TRBJ2-3 and V is TRBV10-3, with 11 bases that match TRBD2. Trimming cost V 4 bases and J 4 bases; bases outside gene matches: 7. CDR1 and CDR2 from the germline V gene are ENHRY and SYGVKD. This CDR3 has 16 amino acids. In nucleotides, the CDR3 is TGTGCCATCAGTGCACTAGCGGGGGCGGCAGCAGATACGCAGTATTTT. Amino acid sequence: CAISALAGAAADTQYF.

The V call is TRBV30, the J call TRBJ2-1; D is possibly TRBD1 or TRBD2 (6 bases each). Per germline, CDR1 GTSNPN and CDR2 SVGIG (reference sequence). The V and J ends lost 0 bases and 9 bases respectively, with 12 bases between them. The CDR3 loop spans 13 amino acids. CDR3 sequence reads: CAWSVGRGGEQFF. CDR3 coding DNA: TGTGCCTGGAGTGTTGGCAGGGGAGGTGAGCAGTTCTTC.

V gene TRBV19 combines with J gene TRBJ2-4; D is perhaps TRBD1 or TRBD2 (5 bases each). CDR3 length: 14 residues. The V and J ends lost 2 bases and 9 bases respectively, with 14 bases between them. The germline V gene has CDR1 LNHDA and CDR2 SQIVND (reference sequence). CDR3 DNA: TGTGCCAGTAGTATAAACCGGGCGAGGGGCATTCAGTACTTC. Amino acids: CASSINRARGIQYF.